The 17 T cell receptor beta chains given below trace back to one sample, sequenced in a study of OX40 agonist ivuxolimab in advanced cancers. Data came from immunoSEQ multiplex PCR; TCRdb stores just in-frame clones and leaves some out. The sample records about 34,000 clones, around 83% being singletons. The specimen comprised CD4+ or CD8+ T cells sorted from blood, sampled in a trial of the OX40 agonist ivuxolimab. The receptors originated from an adult with an advanced solid tumor such as melanoma, head and neck, liver or kidney cancer.

The chain uses TRBV27 and TRBJ2-7, with D possibly TRBD1 on 6 matching bases. This CDR3 has 13 residues. Looked up from germline, CDR1 is MNHEY and CDR2 is SMNVEV (reference sequence). Trimming pared 5 bases from V and 5 bases from J, leaving 13 bases between. The CDR3 coding sequence is TGTGCCAGCAGTACCAGGGGTTTCAACGAGCAGTACTTC. It codes for CASSTRGFNEQYF.

As regards this clone: The same CDR3 also results from other DNA sequences found in this sample. V is TRBV7-2 and J is TRBJ1-1; no reliable D call. The CDR3 extends over 14 amino acids. Trimming removed 1 base from V and 4 bases from J, with 10 bases in between. Germline V gene sequence: CDR1 SGHTA, CDR2 FQGNSA. In DNA form, the CDR3 reads TGTGCCAGCAGCTTAGAATCCCGGGGCACTGAAGCTTTCTTT. The encoded protein is CASSLESRGTEAFF.

The CDR3 DNA reads as TGTGCCTGGACCTCCAGTGGGGGCTACACCTTC. As protein: CAWTSSGGYTF. The rearrangement uses TRBV30 and TRBJ1-2; D is undetermined. The V and J ends lost 4 bases and 8 bases respectively, with 11 bases between them. This CDR3 contains 11 residues. CDR1 is GTSNPN, CDR2 SVGIG, per germline (reference sequence). The entire variable domain, with the rest obtained from reference TRBV30 and TRBJ1-2, is as follows: SQTIHQWPATLVQPVGSPLSLECTVEGTSNPNLYWYRQAAGRGLQLLFYSVGIGQISSEVPQNLSASRPQDRQFILSSKKLLLSDSGFYLCAWTSSGGYTFGSGTRLTVV.

The chain joins TRBV5-1 to TRBJ1-4, with unresolved D. The CDR3 has 14 amino acids. Trimming removed 0 bases from V and 4 bases from J, with 7 bases in between. CDR1 is SGHRS and CDR2 is YFSETQ in the germline V gene. CDR3 DNA: TGCGCCAGCAGCTTGGCTACAAGTAATGAAAAACTGTTTTTT. This gives the protein CASSLATSNEKLFF.

This clone has a handful of counts. The V call is TRBV19, the J call TRBJ2-7, with D unresolved. Between the trimmed V and J ends, which lost 1 base and 0 bases, there was a span of 10 bases. CDR3 length equals 15 residues. Germline V CDR1 and CDR2: LNHDA, SQIVND (reference sequence). The CDR3 sequence: CASSIVFNPSYEQYF. For the CDR3, the DNA is TGTGCCAGTAGTATAGTCTTTAACCCCTCCTACGAGCAGTACTTC.

The V gene is TRBV5-8, the J gene TRBJ1-3, with a weak D call TRBD1 (5 bases). The ends were cut back, 6 bases at V and 2 bases at J, with 15 bases in the middle. The CDR3 runs 15 residues. CDR1 is SGHTS, CDR2 YDEGEE, per germline. The chain's CDR3 is CASTLRGDTGNTIYF. The DNA for the CDR3 is TGTGCCAGCACCCTACGGGGGGATACTGGAAACACCATATATTTT.

Notes on this clone: Within the sample, other DNA sequences also encode this same CDR3. This sequence joins TRBV2 and TRBJ2-1, with D hard to call. Trimming removed 4 bases at V and 9 bases at J, with 4 bases between. This CDR3 is built from 10 residues. In germline, CDR1 is SNHLY, CDR2 FYNNEI. The CDR3 reads CASSGGEQFF. In DNA form, the CDR3 reads TGTGCCAGCAGTGGGGGTGAGCAGTTCTTC. Full variable domain (remainder filled in from reference TRBV2 and TRBJ2-1): EPEVTQTPSHQVTQMGQEVILRCVPISNHLYFYWYRQILGQKVEFLVSFYNNEISEKSEIFDDQFSVERPDGSNFTLKIRSTKLEDSAMYFCASSGGEQFFGPGTRLTVL.

This clone has just one count. CDR3 residues: CASSLVGVGVYEQYF. CDR3 coding DNA: TGTGCCAGCAGTCTTGTGGGGGTGGGAGTCTACGAGCAGTACTTC. The chain uses TRBV6-1 and TRBJ2-7; D possibly uses TRBD1 or TRBD2 (5 bases each). The CDR3 has 15 amino acids. Trimming left V 5 bases short and J 3 bases short, with 17 bases between. Germline CDR1 and CDR2: MNHNS and SASEGT.

The V gene is TRBV5-1, the J gene TRBJ2-5; D is unclear. Per the germline V gene, CDR1 is SGHRS and CDR2 is YFSETQ. V was shortened by 6 bases and J by 2 bases, with 11 bases between the two germline ends. The CDR3 totals 13 residues. CDR3 region: CASTRSFQETQYF. The DNA for the CDR3 is TGCGCCAGCACACGAAGCTTTCAAGAGACCCAGTACTTC.

This clone was detected only once. The chain combines TRBV10-1 with TRBJ2-3; D is unclear. Germline CDR1 WNHNN, CDR2 SYGVQD (reference sequence). V was cut by 4 bases and J by 6 bases, with 5 bases left in between. The CDR3 covers 11 residues. The CDR3 here is CASSAEDTQYF. The CDR3 DNA follows: TGCGCCAGCAGTGCCGAGGATACGCAGTATTTT.

The J gene is TRBJ2-7, the V gene TRBV2; D is perhaps TRBD1 or TRBD2 (5 bases each). CDR1 is SNHLY, CDR2 FYNNEI, per germline. V dropped 8 bases and J dropped 1 base, with 18 bases sitting between them. The CDR3 is 15 residues long. The CDR3 loop reads CASSPGAPISYEQYF. Here the CDR3 DNA reads TGTGCCAGCTCTCCCGGGGCGCCTATTTCCTACGAGCAGTACTTC.

This chain links TRBV9 with TRBJ2-3, with a tentative D call TRBD2 (5 bases). Germline values: CDR1 SGDLS, CDR2 YYNGEE. The CDR3 is 12 amino acids. The germline V and J ends were trimmed by 3 bases and 6 bases, with 8 bases remaining between them. The CDR3 is CASSAGLDTQYF. CDR3 DNA sequence: TGTGCCAGCAGCGCGGGGTTGGATACGCAGTATTTT.

The genes are TRBV5-1 and TRBJ2-2; D is possibly TRBD2 (5 bases). Germline V CDR1 and CDR2: SGHRS, YFSETQ. The V gene lost 1 base and the J gene lost 7 bases, with 11 bases spanning the gap. This CDR3 comprises 14 residues. This CDR3 is CASSLSPRGGELFF. The CDR3 DNA reads as TGCGCCAGCAGCTTGAGTCCACGGGGCGGGGAGCTGTTTTTT.

This chain joins TRBV7-6 and TRBJ2-1; TRBD1 aligns across 7 bases. Trimming took 2 bases from V and 8 from J; bases not matched to a gene: 0. This CDR3 is built from 12 residues. Germline V gene data show CDR1 as SGHVS and CDR2 as FNYEAQ. For the CDR3, the DNA is TGTGCCAGCAGCTTACAGGGGGATGAGCAGTTCTTC. Its translation is CASSLQGDEQFF.

The chain couples TRBV7-2 to TRBJ2-5; 8 positions agree with TRBD2. J gave up 2 bases and V 7 bases, and 6 bases lay outside the gene matches. Per germline, CDR1 SGHTA and CDR2 FQGNSA. This CDR3 is 14 amino acids long. Written as DNA, the CDR3 is TGTGCCAGCACCGTTAGCGGGACGCAAGAGACCCAGTACTTC. Encoded protein: CASTVSGTQETQYF.

The rearrangement links TRBV14 to TRBJ1-2; 8 bases are shared with TRBD1. The trim removed 1 base at V and 8 bases at J, leaving 6 bases unmatched. CDR1 and CDR2 (germline): SGHDN, FVKESK. This CDR3 spans 14 amino acids. This CDR3 reads CASSQVQGTGGYTF. The CDR3 nucleotides read TGTGCCAGCAGCCAAGTCCAGGGGACAGGCGGCTACACCTTC. The variable domain in full, completed from reference TRBV14 and TRBJ1-2, reads EAGVTQFPSHSVIEKGQTVTLRCDPISGHDNLYWYRRVMGKEIKFLLHFVKESKQDESGMPNNRFLAERTGGTYSTLKVQPAELEDSGVYFCASSQVQGTGGYTFGSGTRLTVV.

The V and J genes are TRBV7-9 and TRBJ2-7, with 10 bases matching TRBD1. Trimming at V came to 5 bases and at J to 0 bases, leaving 10 bases not matched to a gene. Germline V gene data show CDR1 as SEHNR and CDR2 as FQNEAQ (reference sequence). This CDR3 contains 17 residues. CDR3 nucleotide sequence: TGTGCCAGCAGCCGCGGGCCCGGGACAGGGGACTCCTACGAGCAGTACTTC. Its translation is CASSRGPGTGDSYEQYF.